These 7 T cell receptor beta chains originate from one sample sequenced in a study of T cell responses to AZD1222 COVID-19 vaccine. This table comes from immunoSEQ multiplex PCR, and its TCRdb copy is limited to in-frame clones, with some not included. The table lists about 100,000 clones, 85% to 90% of them singletons. The material was peripheral blood, obtained on day 0 of AZD1222 vaccination. The receptor source for this set is an adult in good health.

The V call is TRBV25-1, the J call TRBJ1-4; TRBD1 matches 10 bases. Germline CDR1 MGHDK, CDR2 SYGVNS. CDR3 length: 17 amino acids. Trimming cost V 3 bases and J 5 bases; bases outside gene matches: 9. CDR3 loop: CASSDEPGQGGNEKLFF. The CDR3 region has the DNA TGTGCCAGCAGTGATGAACCCGGACAGGGGGGCAATGAAAAACTGTTTTTT.

DNA of the CDR3: TGTGCCAGCAGCCAAGATACGGGACTTGCTTATGGCTACACCTTC. Translated, it gives CASSQDTGLAYGYTF. This rearrangement joins TRBV3-1 (or the pseudogene TRBV3-2) to TRBJ1-2; possible D gene TRBD1, 5 bases. The CDR3 has 15 residues. V lost 0 bases and J 5 bases, leaving 13 bases between the germline ends. The V gene's germline CDR1 is LGHDT and CDR2 YNNKEL (reference sequence).

V usage is TRBV20-1 and J usage is TRBJ2-1; the D gene is possibly TRBD2 (7 bases). V lost 3 bases and J 5 bases, leaving 14 bases between the germline ends. The CDR3 has 14 residues. Germline V gene sequence: CDR1 DFQATT, CDR2 SNEGSKA (reference sequence). The CDR3, as DNA: TGCAGTGCTAGTGGTGGGGGGGCGGACAATGAGCAGTTCTTC. Protein sequence: CSASGGGADNEQFF.

The chain couples TRBV10-3 to TRBJ1-1; D ambiguous. Trimming cost V 0 bases and J 3 bases, with 11 bases left between them. This CDR3 comprises 15 residues. Germline V gene lookup returns CDR1 ENHRY and CDR2 SYGVKD. The CDR3 here is CAISESVAGDTEAFF. CDR3 bases: TGTGCCATCAGTGAGTCGGTGGCCGGGGACACTGAAGCTTTCTTT.

This rearrangement joins TRBV5-1 to TRBJ2-6; D gene ambiguous. The V end lost 2 bases, the J end lost 0 bases, and 6 bases lay between the germline ends. Germline V gene sequence: CDR1 SGHRS, CDR2 YFSETQ. The CDR3 spans 15 residues. CDR3 protein: CASSFSLSGANVLTF. The CDR3 nucleotides are TGCGCCAGCAGCTTTTCCCTCTCTGGGGCCAACGTCCTGACTTTC.

The V call is TRBV6-5, the J call TRBJ1-2, with D maybe TRBD1 (5 bases). The length of the CDR3 is 14 residues. The V gene lost 10 bases and the J gene lost 4 bases, with 19 bases spanning the gap. The germline gives CDR1 MNHEY, CDR2 SVGAGI. This CDR3 is CATQGAGRIYGYTF. CDR3 sequence (DNA): TGTGCCACCCAAGGGGCGGGACGGATCTATGGCTACACCTTC.

V and J are TRBV27 and TRBJ1-5, with D unclear. The CDR3 has 13 amino acids. Germline CDR1 is MNHEY and CDR2 is SMNVEV (reference sequence). V gave up 2 bases and J gave up 0 bases, with 2 bases separating them. The CDR3 bases are TGTGCCAGCAGTTTAGGTAGCAATCAGCCCCAGCATTTT. This encodes CASSLGSNQPQHF.